This T cell receptor beta chain was sequenced in a study of tumor-infiltrating lymphocytes in primary liver carcinoma. Study as a whole: Stage T1-T3 N0M0 tumors spanned roughly 4 to 11 cm.

Study-level findings and limits: Top-250-clone fractions were significantly higher in tumors than in blood (p = 0.039).

Turning to this clonotype: Its antigen is unidentified. A junction end diverges from the germline sequence, so it may reflect a read error.

With 500 ng total RNA as template and a constant-region primer, TCR beta cDNA was made. Three nested multiplex PCR rounds, a slightly modified ARM-PCR method, built the TCR beta libraries. TCRdb analysed the multiplex PCR reads with MiXCR anew, one entry per CDR3 protein. The sample consists of approximately 120,000 distinct CDR3 sequences, 64% of them appearing once. Bulk tissue was left unsorted, and RNA and DNA were co-extracted from roughly 20-30 mg of it. Enrolled patients were chronically infected with HBV and treatment-naive. Every tumor yielded five separate sampled regions. This TCR was sampled from a woman aged 55 to 70 with primary liver carcinoma and hepatitis B virus infection. The source material was liver tumor tissue from sampling region 3. The subset is: tumor region T3, left-lateral pole.

The CDR3 is CTSSLADRETDTQYF. CDR3 bases: TGCACCAGCAGCTTGGCGGACAGAGAAACAGATACGCAGTATTTT. This sequence joins TRBV5-1 and TRBJ2-3; D is perhaps TRBD1 (6 bases). Germline V gene data show CDR1 as SGHRS and CDR2 as YFSETQ. CDR3 length equals 15 residues.